This T cell receptor (beta chain) was found in a study of blood T cell repertoires in COVID-19. Using immunoSEQ multiplex PCR, the repertoire was profiled, and TCRdb retains in-frame clones only, with some absent. The repertoire has 450,000 or so clones, around 91% of them found once; the top ten carry 1.5% to 1.8%. The CDR3 length is 12 residues. Germline CDR1 and CDR2: SQVTM and ANQGSEA. Unmatched junction bases numbered 6, after V lost 7 bases and J lost 4 bases. The genes are TRBV29-1 and TRBJ2-7, with 8 positions matching TRBD1. The clonotype originates from a woman between 35 and 50 years old with COVID-19, enrolled during active disease. The specimen was peripheral blood. CDR3 sequence (DNA): TGCAGCGCTAAGGACAGGGAATACGAGCAGTACTTC. This gives the protein CSAKDREYEQYF.